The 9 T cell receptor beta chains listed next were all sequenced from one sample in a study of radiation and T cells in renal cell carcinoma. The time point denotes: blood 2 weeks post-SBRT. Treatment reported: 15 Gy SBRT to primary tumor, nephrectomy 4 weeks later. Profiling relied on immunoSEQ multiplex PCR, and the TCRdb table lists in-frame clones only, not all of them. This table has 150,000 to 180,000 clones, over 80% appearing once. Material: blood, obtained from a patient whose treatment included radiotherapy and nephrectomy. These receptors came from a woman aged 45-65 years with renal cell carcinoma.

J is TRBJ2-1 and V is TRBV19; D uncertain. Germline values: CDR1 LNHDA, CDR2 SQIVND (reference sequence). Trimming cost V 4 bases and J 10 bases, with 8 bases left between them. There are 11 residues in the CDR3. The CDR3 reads CASSTRREQFF. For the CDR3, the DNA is TGTGCCAGTAGTACCCGACGGGAGCAGTTCTTC.

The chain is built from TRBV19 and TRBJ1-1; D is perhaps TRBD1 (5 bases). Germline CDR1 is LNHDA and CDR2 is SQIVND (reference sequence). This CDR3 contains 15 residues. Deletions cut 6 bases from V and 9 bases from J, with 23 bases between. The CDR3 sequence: CASSKGDLTKGKAFF. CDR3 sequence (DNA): TGTGCCAGTAGCAAAGGGGACCTGACGAAGGGCAAAGCTTTCTTT.

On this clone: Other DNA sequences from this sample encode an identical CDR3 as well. CDR3: CASSLRGEETQYF. The CDR3 DNA follows: TGTGCCAGCAGCTTGAGAGGGGAAGAGACCCAGTACTTC. The rearrangement joins TRBV7-9 to TRBJ2-5; the D gene could be TRBD1 or TRBD2 (5 bases each). The length of the CDR3 is 13 residues. V was cut by 3 bases and J by 3 bases, with 8 bases left in between. Germline V CDR1 and CDR2: SEHNR, FQNEAQ (reference sequence).

The CDR3 protein is CASSRQGTEAFF. CDR3 bases: TGTGCCAGCAGTCGACAGGGCACTGAAGCTTTCTTT. The chain uses TRBV9 and TRBJ1-1; 7 bases map to TRBD1. V shed 5 bases and J 4 bases; nucleotides not matched to a gene: 2. Germline lookup yields CDR1 SGDLS and CDR2 YYNGEE. The CDR3 extends over 12 amino acids. The variable domain in full, with the rest retrieved from reference TRBV9 and TRBJ1-1, is DSGVTQTPKHLITATGQRVTLRCSPRSGDLSVYWYQQSLDQGLQFLIQYYNGEERAKGNILERFSAQQFPDLHSELNLSSLELGDSALYFCASSRQGTEAFFGQGTRLTVV.

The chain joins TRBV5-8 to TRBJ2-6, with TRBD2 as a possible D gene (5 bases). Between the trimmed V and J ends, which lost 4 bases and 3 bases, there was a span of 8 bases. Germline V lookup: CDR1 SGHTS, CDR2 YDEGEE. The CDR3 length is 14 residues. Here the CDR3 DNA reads TGTGCCAGCAGCCTTCGGGATGGGGCCAACGTCCTGACTTTC. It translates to CASSLRDGANVLTF.

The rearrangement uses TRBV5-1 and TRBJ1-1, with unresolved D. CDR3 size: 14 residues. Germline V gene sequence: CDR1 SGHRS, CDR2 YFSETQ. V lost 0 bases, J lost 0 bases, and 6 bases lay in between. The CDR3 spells CASSLDRLNTEAFF. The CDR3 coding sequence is TGCGCCAGCAGCTTGGACAGACTGAACACTGAAGCTTTCTTT. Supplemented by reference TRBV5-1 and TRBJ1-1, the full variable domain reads KAGVTQTPRYLIKTRGQQVTLSCSPISGHRSVSWYQQTPGQGLQFLFEYFSETQRNKGNFPGRFSGRQFSNSRSEMNVSTLELGDSALYLCASSLDRLNTEAFFGQGTRLTVV.

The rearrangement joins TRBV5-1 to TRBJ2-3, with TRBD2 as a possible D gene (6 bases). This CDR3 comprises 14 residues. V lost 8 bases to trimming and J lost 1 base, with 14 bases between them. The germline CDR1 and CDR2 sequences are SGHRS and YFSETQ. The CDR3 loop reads CASTSRSRTDTQYF. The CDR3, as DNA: TGCGCCAGTACTAGCCGGTCCCGCACAGATACGCAGTATTTT.

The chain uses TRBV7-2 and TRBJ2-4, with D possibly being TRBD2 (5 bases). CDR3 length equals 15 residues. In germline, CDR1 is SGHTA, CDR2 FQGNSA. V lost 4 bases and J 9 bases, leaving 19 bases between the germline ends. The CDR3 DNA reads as TGTGCCAGCAGCTCCCTCGGGGTTACAGCCGGCATTCAGTACTTC. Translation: CASSSLGVTAGIQYF. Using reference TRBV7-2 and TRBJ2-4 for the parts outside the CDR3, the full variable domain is GAGVSQSPSNKVTEKGKDVELRCDPISGHTALYWYRQSLGQGLEFLIYFQGNSAPDKSGLPSDRFSAERTGGSVSTLTIQRTQQEDSAVYLCASSSLGVTAGIQYFGAGTRLSVL.

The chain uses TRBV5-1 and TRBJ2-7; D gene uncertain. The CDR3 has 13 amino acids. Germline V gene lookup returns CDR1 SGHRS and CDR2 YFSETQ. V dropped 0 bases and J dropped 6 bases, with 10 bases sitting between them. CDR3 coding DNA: TGCGCCAGCAGCTTGGGCCAACTCGCCGAGCAGTACTTC. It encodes CASSLGQLAEQYF. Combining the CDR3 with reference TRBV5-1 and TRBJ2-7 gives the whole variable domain KAGVTQTPRYLIKTRGQQVTLSCSPISGHRSVSWYQQTPGQGLQFLFEYFSETQRNKGNFPGRFSGRQFSNSRSEMNVSTLELGDSALYLCASSLGQLAEQYFGPGTRLTVT.